The 31 T cell receptor beta chains reported below all come from one sample, sequenced in a study of blood T cell repertoires in COVID-19. Clones were read by immunoSEQ multiplex PCR, and TCRdb kept only the in-frame ones, dropping some. This sample has 200,000 to 250,000 clones, with 82% found just once. Sequences were obtained from peripheral blood. These receptors originate from a woman at least 80 years old with COVID-19, enrolled during active disease.

The CDR3 here is CASSLMGGPYEQYF. CDR3 DNA: TGTGCCAGCAGCTTAATGGGGGGTCCTTACGAGCAGTACTTC. The chain is built from TRBV7-9 and TRBJ2-7; possible D gene TRBD2, 6 bases. CDR3 length: 14 amino acids. V was shortened by 2 bases and J by 4 bases, with 12 bases between the two germline ends. Germline V gene data show CDR1 as SEHNR and CDR2 as FQNEAQ (reference sequence).

The rearrangement uses TRBV28 and TRBJ1-1; no clear D. The germline V gene has CDR1 MDHEN and CDR2 SYDVKM. The germline V and J ends were trimmed by 7 bases and 3 bases, with 9 bases remaining between them. This CDR3 has 12 amino acids. The CDR3: CASTLLDTEAFF. CDR3 DNA sequence: TGTGCCAGCACCCTCCTCGACACTGAAGCTTTCTTT.

This chain uses TRBV28 with TRBJ2-7; perhaps TRBD1 as D (6 bases). The CDR3 extends over 11 amino acids. Between the trimmed V and J ends, which lost 4 bases and 8 bases, there was a span of 9 bases. The V gene's germline CDR1 is MDHEN and CDR2 SYDVKM. Here the CDR3 reads CASSWTDKQYF. The CDR3 region has the DNA TGTGCCAGCAGTTGGACAGATAAGCAGTACTTC.

V and J are TRBV30 and TRBJ1-5, with a tentative D call TRBD1 (6 bases). This CDR3 is built from 16 residues. From germline, CDR1 is GTSNPN and CDR2 SVGIG (reference sequence). Trimming shortened V by 0 bases and J by 3 bases, and 15 bases separated the two germline ends. CDR3 region: CAWSVHKGTINQPQHF. The CDR3 nucleotides read TGTGCCTGGAGTGTACACAAGGGGACAATCAATCAGCCCCAGCATTTT.

The chain couples TRBV7-3 to TRBJ2-3; D ambiguous. The CDR3 sequence is 15 residues long. Germline CDR1 reads SGHTA; CDR2 reads FQGTGA. V was clipped by 5 bases and J by 4 bases, with 16 bases between them. In nucleotides, the CDR3 is TGTGCCAGCAGCCTTTCGTATAGCCGGCCAGATACGCAGTATTTT. Translating it yields CASSLSYSRPDTQYF.

This clone was seen many times. The identical CDR3 is also encoded by other nucleotide sequences in the sample. The chain recombines TRBV6-1 with TRBJ1-2; the match to TRBD1 covers 8 bases. The V gene end was trimmed by 1 base and the J gene end by 4 bases; junction bases not matched to a gene: 2. The V gene's germline CDR1 is MNHNS and CDR2 SASEGT. CDR3 size: 14 residues. The DNA for the CDR3 is TGTGCCAGCAGTGAAGGGACAGGGCTCTATGGCTACACCTTC. It specifies CASSEGTGLYGYTF.

This clone was recorded once. The junction departs from the called germline gene at one end, perhaps through a read error. The gene calls are TRBV14 and TRBJ2-1; D perhaps matches TRBD1 (7 bases). The CDR3 consists of 15 residues. Per the germline V gene, CDR1 is SGHDN and CDR2 is FVKESK. CDR3 residues: CASTQGGTVVNEQFF. The DNA of the CDR3 is TGTGCCAGCACCCAAGGGGGGACAGTCGTGAATGAGCAGTTCTTC.

This chain links TRBV7-9 with TRBJ2-1, with D unresolved. CDR1 and CDR2 (germline): SEHNR, FQNEAQ (reference sequence). Deletions cut 2 bases from V and 4 bases from J, with 15 bases between. The length of the CDR3 is 16 residues. CDR3: CASSLLSAGLYNEQFF. In DNA, the CDR3 is TGTGCCAGCAGCTTATTGTCGGCAGGTCTGTACAATGAGCAGTTCTTC.

The chain couples TRBV6-1 to TRBJ1-2; no firm D call. The V gene's germline CDR1 is MNHNS and CDR2 SASEGT. This CDR3 has 16 residues. Trimming took 0 bases from V and 8 from J, leaving 19 bases between them. The CDR3 here is CASSEAAQRGSGGYTF. The CDR3 DNA reads as TGTGCCAGCAGTGAAGCGGCTCAGCGGGGATCGGGGGGCTACACCTTC.

J is TRBJ1-2 and V is TRBV30; 10 nucleotides agree with TRBD1. The CDR3 consists of 14 residues. With V trimmed by 5 bases and J by 7 bases, 10 bases remained unmatched. Per the germline V gene, CDR1 is GTSNPN and CDR2 is SVGIG (reference sequence). CDR3 DNA: TGTGCCTGGGATTCGAGACAGGGGGCGTCTGGCTACACCTTC. As protein: CAWDSRQGASGYTF.

This chain joins TRBV30 and TRBJ1-2; D not certain. With 4 bases removed from V and 7 bases from J, the gap between germline ends came to 10 bases. Germline CDR1 GTSNPN, CDR2 SVGIG (reference sequence). This CDR3 has 11 amino acids. CDR3 protein: CAWTGSTGYTF. The DNA for the CDR3 is TGTGCCTGGACAGGCTCCACTGGCTACACCTTC.

In nucleotides, the CDR3 is TGCAGCGTCAAACAGGGACACTATGGCTACACCTTC. Translating it yields CSVKQGHYGYTF. This rearrangement joins TRBV29-1 to TRBJ1-2, with D perhaps TRBD1 (6 bases). The CDR3 loop spans 12 amino acids. The V end was cut by 6 bases, the J end by 3 bases, with 11 bases between. Germline CDR1 SQVTM, CDR2 ANQGSEA.

V is TRBV3-1 (or the pseudogene TRBV3-2) and J is TRBJ1-1; 9 positions match TRBD1. The CDR3 sequence is 14 residues long. The J segment lost 11 bases and the V segment lost 0 bases, leaving 7 bases of the junction unmatched. The germline gives CDR1 LGHDT, CDR2 YNNKEL (reference sequence). The CDR3 sequence: CASSQEGTGTGAFF. The CDR3 DNA is TGTGCCAGCAGCCAAGAAGGGACAGGGACTGGGGCTTTCTTT.

The J gene is TRBJ1-2, the V gene TRBV30; D call uncertain. With 3 bases removed from V and 5 bases from J, the gap between germline ends came to 13 bases. The CDR3 sequence is 13 residues long. Germline CDR1 and CDR2: GTSNPN and SVGIG (reference sequence). DNA for the CDR3: TGTGCCTGGAGCGGCGGGTTGGAATATGGCTACACCTTC. Amino acids: CAWSGGLEYGYTF.

This clone was recorded a few times. The chain couples TRBV14 to TRBJ1-2; D may be TRBD1 (6 bases). Germline V gives CDR1 SGHDN, CDR2 FVKESK. Trimming took 3 bases from V and 3 from J, leaving 14 bases between them. The CDR3 is 15 residues long. This chain's CDR3 is CASSQLGQTYYGYTF. Written as DNA, the CDR3 is TGTGCCAGCAGCCAGTTAGGACAGACTTACTATGGCTACACCTTC.

The chain joins TRBV6-2 or TRBV6-3 to TRBJ2-5; D may be TRBD1 (6 bases). The V gene lost 5 bases and the J gene lost 7 bases, with 20 bases spanning the gap. The CDR3 is made up of 15 amino acids. CDR1 and CDR2 from the germline V gene are MNHEY and SVGEGT. This CDR3 reads CASSPSTWTRGTQYF. The CDR3 DNA is TGTGCCAGCAGTCCCTCGACATGGACCAGGGGGACCCAGTACTTC.

The rearrangement links TRBV11-2 to TRBJ2-5, with TRBD2 as a possible D gene (6 bases). Trimming cost V 4 bases and J 1 base, with 16 bases left between them. The V gene's germline CDR1 is SGHAT and CDR2 FQNNGV. CDR3 length: 16 residues. The CDR3 coding sequence is TGTGCCAGCAGCTCCCTAAGTCGGGGGATCCAAGAGACCCAGTACTTC. It specifies CASSSLSRGIQETQYF.

The chain employs TRBV28 and TRBJ1-5; 8 nucleotides align to TRBD1. Germline CDR1 is MDHEN and CDR2 is SYDVKM. CDR3 length: 18 residues. Trimming cost V 9 bases and J 0 bases; bases outside gene matches: 16. CDR3 in DNA: TGTGCCAGTGGGACAGGCGGCATCCTGAAACTTAGCAATCAGCCCCAGCATTTT. It specifies CASGTGGILKLSNQPQHF.

The V gene is TRBV5-1, the J gene TRBJ2-5; D is undetermined. From germline, CDR1 is SGHRS and CDR2 YFSETQ. The CDR3 is 15 residues long. V lost 1 base, J lost 5 bases, and 15 bases lay in between. The CDR3 here is CASSLRPQVKETQYF. In DNA, the CDR3 is TGCGCCAGCAGCTTGAGGCCTCAGGTCAAGGAGACCCAGTACTTC.

The V gene is TRBV6-5, the J gene TRBJ1-1, with 7 bases fitting TRBD1. Germline loops: CDR1 MNHEY, CDR2 SVGAGI. This CDR3 contains 14 residues. V shed 7 bases and J 6 bases; nucleotides not matched to a gene: 11. Here the CDR3 reads CASTQTGNYPEAFF. Here the CDR3 DNA reads TGTGCCAGCACCCAGACAGGGAATTACCCTGAAGCTTTCTTT.

The J gene is TRBJ1-6, the V gene TRBV5-1; TRBD1 aligns across 7 bases. V shed 1 base, J shed 12 bases, and the junction held 10 bases outside the gene matches. The CDR3 is made up of 15 amino acids. Per germline, CDR1 SGHRS and CDR2 YFSETQ. The CDR3 reads CASSLSGTDPRPLHF. DNA of the CDR3: TGCGCCAGCAGCTTGTCGGGGACAGACCCACGACCCCTCCACTTT.

The J gene is TRBJ1-4, the V gene TRBV18, with 9 bases lining up with TRBD1. Germline V gene sequence: CDR1 KGHSH, CDR2 LQKENI. This CDR3 spans 15 amino acids. Trimming cost V 4 bases and J 5 bases; bases outside gene matches: 5. This chain's CDR3 is CASSQDRGGNEKLFF. The CDR3 coding sequence is TGTGCCAGCTCACAGGACAGGGGCGGCAATGAAAAACTGTTTTTT.

The V call is TRBV7-9, the J call TRBJ1-5; D remains ambiguous. The germline V and J ends were trimmed by 2 bases and 7 bases, with 9 bases remaining between them. CDR1 is SEHNR and CDR2 is FQNEAQ in the germline V gene (reference sequence). The CDR3 length is 13 residues. This CDR3 reads CASSLTSGQPQHF. The CDR3 DNA reads as TGTGCCAGCAGCTTAACATCAGGCCAGCCCCAGCATTTT.

The chain links TRBV24-1 to TRBJ1-4; D might be TRBD1 (6 bases). Deletions cut 10 bases from V and 11 bases from J, with 19 bases between. This CDR3 spans 13 amino acids. The V gene's germline CDR1 is KGHDR and CDR2 SFDVKD. The CDR3 coding sequence is TGTGCCACGAGGGACACCTTTAATCCGAAACTGTTTTTT. Residues: CATRDTFNPKLFF.

This chain joins TRBV14 and TRBJ2-1; tentative D call: TRBD2 (6 bases). The germline CDR1 and CDR2 sequences are SGHDN and FVKESK. V dropped 1 base and J dropped 1 base, with 14 bases sitting between them. This CDR3 region has 17 residues. The DNA of the CDR3 is TGTGCCAGCAGCCAAGGGCGCCTAGCGCGGTCCTACAATGAGCAGTTCTTC. Protein sequence: CASSQGRLARSYNEQFF.

The V and J genes are TRBV7-9 and TRBJ1-1; the match to TRBD1 covers 8 bases. Unmatched junction bases numbered 6, after V lost 2 bases and J lost 1 base. This CDR3 spans 16 amino acids. Per germline, CDR1 SEHNR and CDR2 FQNEAQ (reference sequence). The CDR3 loop is CASSLPSGTGNTEAFF. The CDR3 DNA reads as TGTGCCAGCAGCTTACCCTCCGGGACAGGGAACACTGAAGCTTTCTTT.

The V and J genes are TRBV6-2 or TRBV6-3 and TRBJ1-2; a weak D match, TRBD1 (5 bases). V was cut by 0 bases and J by 4 bases, with 15 bases left in between. Germline loops: CDR1 MNHEY, CDR2 SVGEGT. The CDR3 is 16 residues long. The CDR3 is CASSYSPQGSAYGYTF. The CDR3 region has the DNA TGTGCCAGCAGTTACTCCCCGCAGGGTTCTGCCTATGGCTACACCTTC.

The chain combines TRBV18 with TRBJ2-5, with 7 bases aligning to TRBD2. CDR1 is KGHSH, CDR2 LQKENI, per germline. The CDR3 runs 13 residues. The V and J ends lost 3 bases and 3 bases, in that order; junction bases with no gene match: 1. CDR3 residues: CASSPTSEETQYF. The CDR3 region has the DNA TGTGCCAGCTCACCCACTAGCGAAGAGACCCAGTACTTC.

The chain uses TRBV19 and TRBJ1-1; D remains unclear. This CDR3 is 14 amino acids long. Germline V lookup: CDR1 LNHDA, CDR2 SQIVND (reference sequence). Trimming pared 2 bases from V and 2 bases from J, leaving 9 bases between. CDR3 sequence: CASSIIGFNTEAFF. The CDR3 DNA sequence: TGTGCCAGTAGTATAATCGGGTTTAACACTGAAGCTTTCTTT.

The chain joins TRBV10-1 to TRBJ2-7, with a possible D match to TRBD1 (5 bases). CDR1 is WNHNN and CDR2 is SYGVQD in the germline V gene (reference sequence). This CDR3 has 16 amino acids. Trimming shortened V by 2 bases and J by 2 bases, and 16 bases separated the two germline ends. CDR3: CASSESQGYKAYEQYF. The CDR3, as DNA: TGCGCCAGCAGTGAGAGTCAGGGTTACAAAGCCTACGAGCAGTACTTC.

The V call is TRBV5-8, the J call TRBJ1-1, with TRBD1 matching over 10 bases. The CDR3 is 13 residues long. Germline V gene sequence: CDR1 SGHTS, CDR2 YDEGEE. The junction had 8 bases not matched to a gene; V was cut back by 5 bases and J by 10 bases. The CDR3 DNA reads TGTGCCAGCAGTCGAGACAGGGGGCGGGGAGCTTTCTTT. It yields the protein CASSRDRGRGAFF.